This T cell receptor beta chain is from a study of T cells in Graves' hyperthyroidism and ophthalmopathy. Findings of the study overall: Most expanded thyroid clonotypes above 0.001 also appeared in blood. Ophthalmopathy, which appeared later, was predicted by the model a median roughly 6.4 months before onset.

The CDR3 consists of 13 residues. Germline CDR1 KGHSH, CDR2 LQKENI. Trimming cost V 3 bases and J 6 bases, with 11 bases left between them. Authors of the study amplified TCR beta CDR3 regions from RNA transcripts. The HTBI primer set served for first-round RT-PCR of the TCR CDR3. TCRdb reanalysed the multiplex PCR reads using MiXCR and keeps one entry per CDR3 protein. The repertoire holds about 360,000 distinct CDR3 sequences, around a sixth seen once, with roughly 26% in the top ten. This clonotype was counted many times. Its target is unknown. Sequenced sample: blood. The sequence came from a woman aged 18-30 years with Graves' hyperthyroidism that later progressed to Graves' ophthalmopathy. The V call is TRBV18, the J call TRBJ2-5; D is possibly TRBD1 (5 bases). The CDR3 spells CASSPQGLQTQYF. The DNA for the CDR3 is TGTGCCAGCTCACCTCAGGGTCTTCAGACCCAGTACTTC.